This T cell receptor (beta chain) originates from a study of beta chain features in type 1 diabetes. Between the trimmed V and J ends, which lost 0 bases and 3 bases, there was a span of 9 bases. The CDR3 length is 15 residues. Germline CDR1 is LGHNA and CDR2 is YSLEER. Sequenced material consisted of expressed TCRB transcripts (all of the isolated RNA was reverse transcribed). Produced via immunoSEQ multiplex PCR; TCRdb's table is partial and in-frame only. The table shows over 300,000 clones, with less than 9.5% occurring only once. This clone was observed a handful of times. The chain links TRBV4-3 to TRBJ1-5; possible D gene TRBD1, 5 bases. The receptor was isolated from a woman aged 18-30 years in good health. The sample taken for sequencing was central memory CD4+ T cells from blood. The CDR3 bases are TGCGCCAGCAGCCAAGAATGGGACGCCAATCAGCCCCAGCATTTT. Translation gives CASSQEWDANQPQHF.